A single sample gave rise to the 9 T cell receptor beta chains below, sequenced in a study of identical twins. TCRdb used MiXCR to reprocess the 5' RACE reads, holding one entry per CDR3 protein. The table includes roughly 690,000 distinct CDR3 sequences, 5.5% to 7.5% detected once. Sequencing input: naive T cells sorted from blood. The receptor source for this set is a man between 18 and 35 years old in good health.

With regard to this clonotype: No conserved phenylalanine or tryptophan is present at the end of the CDR3, so a read error is the likely explanation. The chain employs TRBV28 and TRBJ1-2, with unresolved D. Germline V gene data show CDR1 as MDHEN and CDR2 as SYDVKM. This CDR3 is 14 amino acids long. Deletions cut 3 bases from V and 1 base from J, with 9 bases between. DNA for the CDR3: TGTGCCAGCAGTTTGGTAGGGATTAACTATGGCTACACCCTC. Amino acid sequence: CASSLVGINYGYTL.

This clonotype has more than one count but fewer than ten. The chain has TRBV5-5 and TRBJ2-5; TRBD2 matches 8 bases. The germline CDR1 and CDR2 sequences are SGHKS and YYEKEE (reference sequence). Losses at the gene ends were 0 bases for V and 2 bases for J; bases not matched to a gene: 3. CDR3 length: 15 residues. CDR3 nucleotide sequence: TGTGCCAGCAGCTTGGATTCGGGGGGGCAAGAGACCCAGTACTTC. Translating gives CASSLDSGGQETQYF.

V gene TRBV6-5 combines with J gene TRBJ1-5; 7 positions match TRBD1. Germline V CDR1 and CDR2: MNHEY, SVGAGI. The V and J ends lost 6 bases and 2 bases, in that order; junction bases with no gene match: 7. This CDR3 is 15 amino acids long. The CDR3 sequence is CASRLRQGGNQPQHF. DNA of the CDR3: TGTGCCAGCAGATTAAGACAGGGTGGCAATCAGCCCCAGCATTTT.

The chain joins TRBV7-9 to TRBJ2-5; D could derive from TRBD1 or TRBD2 (5 bases each). Germline CDR1 and CDR2: SEHNR and FQNEAQ (reference sequence). The CDR3 sequence is 17 residues long. V lost 5 bases and J 5 bases, leaving 24 bases between the germline ends. CDR3 nucleotides: TGTGCCAGCAGCCCTCCAAACCGGGACCTATGGGGGGAGACCCAGTACTTC. Protein product: CASSPPNRDLWGETQYF. Together with reference TRBV7-9 and TRBJ2-5, the CDR3 gives the full variable domain: DTGVSQNPRHKITKRGQNVTFRCDPISEHNRLYWYRQTLGQGPEFLTYFQNEAQLEKSRLLSDRFSAERPKGSFSTLEIQRTEQGDSAMYLCASSPPNRDLWGETQYFGPGTRLLVL.

This clonotype was observed many times. The chain links TRBV7-9 to TRBJ2-7; D possibly matches TRBD1 or TRBD2 (6 bases each). Germline lookup yields CDR1 SEHNR and CDR2 FQNEAQ (reference sequence). The CDR3 runs 17 residues. The germline V and J ends were trimmed by 0 bases and 3 bases, with 18 bases remaining between them. The chain's CDR3 is CASSLAPGPGDFYEQYV. CDR3 coding DNA: TGTGCCAGCAGCTTAGCGCCGGGGCCAGGGGACTTCTACGAGCAGTACGTC.

This clonotype was observed a handful of times. The V and J genes are TRBV5-1 and TRBJ1-5, with 7 bases aligning to TRBD1. V was pared by 2 bases and J by 0 bases, with 2 bases of the junction left unmatched. The CDR3 is 15 residues long. From germline, CDR1 is SGHRS and CDR2 YFSETQ. The CDR3 DNA reads as TGCGCCAGCAGCTTCACAGGGGATAGCAATCAGCCCCAGCATTTT. Protein product: CASSFTGDSNQPQHF.

The table lists this clonotype with many counts. The CDR3, as DNA: TGTGCCACCAGTGAAGGGACAGTCGCCACTGAAGCTTTCTTT. Protein: CATSEGTVATEAFF. This rearrangement joins TRBV24-1 to TRBJ1-1; 7 nucleotides match TRBD1. Germline V CDR1 and CDR2: KGHDR, SFDVKD. Unmatched junction bases numbered 5, after V lost 4 bases and J lost 4 bases. The CDR3 has 14 amino acids.

V is TRBV6-5 and J is TRBJ1-5; D call uncertain. V lost 2 bases to trimming and J lost 4 bases, with 12 bases between them. The germline CDR1 and CDR2 sequences are MNHEY and SVGAGI. The CDR3 sequence is 15 residues long. CDR3 sequence: CASSYGGYGNQPQHF. In DNA form, the CDR3 reads TGTGCCAGCAGTTACGGTGGCTATGGGAATCAGCCCCAGCATTTT.

This clonotype was observed a few times. V and J are TRBV7-6 and TRBJ1-4; TRBD1 is a possible D gene (6 bases). V was clipped by 1 base and J by 13 bases, with 10 bases between them. The CDR3 loop spans 12 amino acids. Germline V gene sequence: CDR1 SGHVS, CDR2 FNYEAQ. This CDR3 reads CASSLGGTRLFF. In DNA form, the CDR3 reads TGTGCCAGCAGCTTAGGGGGGACACGACTGTTTTTT.